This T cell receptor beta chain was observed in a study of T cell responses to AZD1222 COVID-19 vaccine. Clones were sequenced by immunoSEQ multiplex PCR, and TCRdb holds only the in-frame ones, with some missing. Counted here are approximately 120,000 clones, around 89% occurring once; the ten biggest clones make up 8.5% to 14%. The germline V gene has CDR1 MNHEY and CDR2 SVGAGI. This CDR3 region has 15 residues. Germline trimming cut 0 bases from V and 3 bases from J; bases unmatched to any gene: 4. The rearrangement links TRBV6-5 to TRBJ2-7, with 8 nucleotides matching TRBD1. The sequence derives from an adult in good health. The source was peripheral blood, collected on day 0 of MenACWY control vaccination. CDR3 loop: CASSYSGQGGYEQYF. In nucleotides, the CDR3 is TGTGCCAGCAGTTACTCCGGACAGGGCGGCTACGAGCAGTACTTC.